These 27 T cell receptor beta chains were sequenced from one sample in a study of blood T cells in healthy people across ages. Then a second PCR, running roughly 6 to 11 cycles, was carried out with a sample-barcoded 5' primer and a J-beta primer mix. TCRdb recomputed calls from the 5' RACE reads with MiXCR, one row per CDR3 protein. The top ten hold 15% to 20% of the sample, which has about 1 million distinct CDR3 sequences, 45% seen once. The sequenced material came from blood. Receptors were obtained from a woman aged 55 to 70 in good health.

The rearrangement joins TRBV12-3 or TRBV12-4 to TRBJ1-5, with a weak D call TRBD1 (5 bases). Trimming left V 6 bases short and J 9 bases short, with 15 bases between. CDR3 length: 13 amino acids. In DNA, the CDR3 is TGTGCCAGCAGCCCCGGCGGGGCTCGGCCCCAGCATTTT. As protein: CASSPGGARPQHF.

This clonotype turned up a few times. This chain uses TRBV20-1 with TRBJ2-1; maybe TRBD1 (5 bases). V was trimmed by 0 bases and J by 9 bases, leaving 12 bases between them. From germline, CDR1 is DFQATT and CDR2 SNEGSKA (reference sequence). The CDR3 is made up of 13 amino acids. The CDR3 is CSARDPGKGEQFF. In nucleotides, the CDR3 is TGCAGTGCTAGAGACCCAGGGAAGGGTGAGCAGTTCTTC.

This clonotype was seen a few times. A much larger clone lies one base from this, so it may be a read error. The J gene is TRBJ1-6, the V gene TRBV15; D is unresolved. This CDR3 comprises 15 residues. Germline V CDR1 and CDR2: LNHNV, YYDKDF (reference sequence). The CDR3 DNA is TGTGCCACCAGCAGAGACGGCGATTCGCCCTCACCCCCCCACTTT. Protein: CATSRDGDSPSPPHF.

The chain employs TRBV10-3 and TRBJ2-7; a weak D match, TRBD1 (5 bases). The CDR3 runs 13 residues. The germline V and J ends were trimmed by 4 bases and 2 bases, with 9 bases remaining between them. The V gene's germline CDR1 is ENHRY and CDR2 SYGVKD. The CDR3 reads CAISVQDAYEQYF. The CDR3 nucleotides are TGTGCCATCAGTGTACAGGATGCCTACGAGCAGTACTTC.

In regard to this clonotype: The junction departs from germline at one end; a sequencing error may be responsible. The rearrangement uses TRBV5-1 and TRBJ2-3, with TRBD2 matching 9 bases. The CDR3 length is 16 residues. From germline, CDR1 is SGHRS and CDR2 YFSETQ. The CDR3 protein is CTSSLWREGGTDTQYF. As DNA, the CDR3 is TGCACCAGCAGCTTGTGGCGGGAGGGAGGAACAGATACGCAGTATTTT.

A few counts support this clonotype. This sequence joins TRBV6-5 and TRBJ2-1, with D possibly matching TRBD1 (5 bases). Per germline, CDR1 MNHEY and CDR2 SVGAGI. Trimming took off 4 bases at V and 9 bases at J, with 13 bases between the two ends. The CDR3 is 13 amino acids. CDR3 sequence (DNA): TGTGCCAGCAGTTCCCAGGGCGACGGTGAGCAGTTCTTC. Translation gives CASSSQGDGEQFF.

The gene calls are TRBV27 and TRBJ1-2; possibly TRBD1 for D (5 bases). V lost 3 bases, J lost 10 bases, and 15 bases lay in between. Germline V gene lookup returns CDR1 MNHEY and CDR2 SMNVEV (reference sequence). The CDR3 sequence is 13 residues long. CDR3 protein: CASSFSGTSVYTF. The CDR3 bases are TGTGCCAGCAGTTTCTCCGGGACTAGTGTCTACACCTTC.

The rearrangement joins TRBV12-3 or TRBV12-4 to TRBJ1-4; 7 bases fit TRBD1. V shed 5 bases and J 6 bases; nucleotides not matched to a gene: 12. The CDR3 has 16 residues. The CDR3 nucleotides are TGTGCCAGCAGTCGACAGGGTGTCGGCGTTCATGAAAAACTGTTTTTT. Protein product: CASSRQGVGVHEKLFF.

The rearrangement links TRBV6-6 to TRBJ2-2; the D gene is possibly TRBD1 (6 bases). The V gene's germline CDR1 is MNHNY and CDR2 SVGAGI (reference sequence). This CDR3 has 16 amino acids. V was shortened by 5 bases and J by 4 bases, with 17 bases between the two germline ends. The CDR3 DNA reads as TGTGCCAGCAGTCCACTACAGGGTATGGGCACCGGGGAGCTGTTTTTT. Translated: CASSPLQGMGTGELFF.

Comment on this clonotype: Germline and junction disagree at one end, which may indicate a read error. CDR3 coding DNA: TGTGCCAGCAGCCAGCCTAATCGGCCCCAGCATTTT. It specifies CASSQPNRPQHF. V is TRBV4-2 and J is TRBJ1-5; D uncertain. Looked up from germline, CDR1 is LGHNA and CDR2 is YNFKEQ. CDR3 size: 12 residues.

Remarks on this clonotype: This could be a read error, since a much larger clone is one nucleotide away. Lacking the conserved final phenylalanine or tryptophan, this CDR3 likely reflects a read error. V and J are TRBV7-2 and TRBJ2-4, with D possibly being TRBD1 (6 bases). The end of the DNA aligns better with TRBJ2-5, so the J call may be wrong. Per germline, CDR1 SGHTA and CDR2 FQGNSA. This CDR3 spans 12 amino acids. Here the CDR3 DNA reads TGTGCCAGCAGCTTACAGGGGGAGACCCAGTACATC. Protein sequence: CASSLQGETQYI.

CDR3 loop: CATSGGRGKRFTSYNEQFF. DNA for the CDR3: TGTGCCACCAGTGGGGGTCGTGGGAAGCGGTTCACCTCCTACAATGAGCAGTTCTTC. The chain couples TRBV24-1 to TRBJ2-1, with D perhaps TRBD2 (5 bases). The germline gives CDR1 KGHDR, CDR2 SFDVKD. The CDR3 has 19 residues. Trimming took 5 bases from V and 0 from J, leaving 22 bases between them.

The chain recombines TRBV7-2 with TRBJ2-5; 7 bases are shared with TRBD2. The germline V gene has CDR1 SGHTA and CDR2 FQGNSA. CDR3 length equals 14 residues. The ends lost 4 bases at V and 5 bases at J; junction bases unmatched: 7. In DNA form, the CDR3 reads TGTGCCAGCAGCTACCCGGGGGGTATTGAGACCCAGTACTTC. The encoded protein is CASSYPGGIETQYF.

This clonotype has just a few counts. V gene TRBV29-1 combines with J gene TRBJ2-7; 7 nucleotides align to TRBD1. Per germline, CDR1 SQVTM and CDR2 ANQGSEA. The CDR3 covers 12 residues. V lost 6 bases, J lost 2 bases, and 4 bases stayed unmatched. CDR3 DNA: TGCAGCGTCGGACAGGCCGCCTACGAGCAGTACTTC. Protein sequence: CSVGQAAYEQYF.

This rearrangement joins TRBV15 to TRBJ2-1; 7 bases map to TRBD2. The CDR3 length is 14 residues. The germline gives CDR1 LNHNV, CDR2 YYDKDF (reference sequence). V gave up 8 bases and J gave up 8 bases; unmatched junction bases: 12. The DNA for the CDR3 is TGTGCCACCGGCTCTGAGCGGGGTTCCGATGAGCAGTTCTTC. Translating it yields CATGSERGSDEQFF.

The V gene is TRBV2, the J gene TRBJ2-3; D call uncertain. The V end was cut by 7 bases, the J end by 2 bases, with 10 bases between. CDR1 SNHLY and CDR2 FYNNEI come from the germline V gene. The CDR3 covers 13 residues. CDR3 amino acids: CASTESDTDTQYF. CDR3 bases: TGTGCCAGCACAGAATCGGACACAGATACGCAGTATTTT.

The V and J genes are TRBV29-1 and TRBJ2-1; D is perhaps TRBD2 (6 bases). Per the germline V gene, CDR1 is SQVTM and CDR2 is ANQGSEA. The CDR3 runs to 12 residues. V lost 6 bases to trimming and J lost 9 bases, with 15 bases between them. Here the CDR3 reads CSVLRRGSEQFF. CDR3 sequence (DNA): TGCAGCGTACTTCGGAGGGGTAGTGAGCAGTTCTTC.

This clonotype was observed a few times. This chain links TRBV20-1 with TRBJ2-1, with D possibly TRBD2 on 6 matching bases. V lost 6 bases to trimming and J lost 1 base, with 10 bases between them. The CDR3 runs 13 residues. Germline V gives CDR1 DFQATT, CDR2 SNEGSKA (reference sequence). The CDR3 reads CSAEGLSYNEQFF. The CDR3 nucleotides read TGCAGTGCAGAGGGACTTTCCTACAATGAGCAGTTCTTC.

The J gene is TRBJ2-7, the V gene TRBV4-1; D may match TRBD1 or TRBD2 (5 bases each). CDR3 length equals 14 residues. V shed 3 bases and J shed 4 bases, with 13 bases lying between them. Per the germline V gene, CDR1 is MGHRA and CDR2 is YSYEKL. In DNA, the CDR3 is TGCGCCAGCAGCCACCCCACTAGGGGTTACGAGCAGTACTTC. Translation: CASSHPTRGYEQYF.

The chain recombines TRBV27 with TRBJ2-5; 7 bases map to TRBD2. The germline V gene has CDR1 MNHEY and CDR2 SMNVEV (reference sequence). The CDR3 loop spans 14 amino acids. The V segment lost 5 bases and the J segment 11 bases; nucleotides outside the gene matches: 14. The CDR3 loop reads CASSTASGTWEQYF. The DNA of the CDR3 is TGTGCCAGCAGTACAGCTAGCGGCACTTGGGAGCAGTACTTC.

J is TRBJ2-1 and V is TRBV7-6; TRBD1 agrees at 8 bases. V shed 5 bases, J shed 4 bases, and the junction held 7 bases outside the gene matches. CDR1 and CDR2 from the germline V gene are SGHVS and FNYEAQ. The CDR3 consists of 15 residues. CDR3 amino acids: CASSALRGLYNEQFF. The CDR3 DNA reads as TGTGCCAGCAGCGCCCTCAGGGGGCTGTACAATGAGCAGTTCTTC.

This clonotype occurred many times. CDR3 nucleotide sequence: TGCAGTGCTAGTGTAGCGGGAGCCTACGAGCAGTACTTC. Protein sequence: CSASVAGAYEQYF. The J gene is TRBJ2-7, the V gene TRBV20-1, with 9 bases identical to TRBD2. The junction had 2 bases not matched to a gene; V was cut back by 3 bases and J by 2 bases. Germline V gene lookup returns CDR1 DFQATT and CDR2 SNEGSKA (reference sequence). This CDR3 has 13 amino acids.

The sample holds one count of this clonotype. V usage is TRBV20-1 and J usage is TRBJ2-7; D ambiguous. CDR1 and CDR2 (germline): DFQATT, SNEGSKA (reference sequence). V lost 1 base and J 0 bases, leaving 13 bases between the germline ends. The CDR3 has 15 residues. The CDR3 loop is CSARAVTQFSYEQYF. CDR3 sequence (DNA): TGCAGTGCTAGAGCTGTTACCCAATTCTCCTACGAGCAGTACTTC.

This clonotype was found a few times. V gene TRBV29-1 combines with J gene TRBJ1-1, with D possibly matching TRBD1 (6 bases). Trimming took 7 bases from V and 3 from J, leaving 12 bases between them. The CDR3 has 12 amino acids. Germline V lookup: CDR1 SQVTM, CDR2 ANQGSEA. The DNA of the CDR3 is TGCAGCGGGTGGGGGGCGGACACTGAAGCTTTCTTT. The encoded protein is CSGWGADTEAFF.

This chain uses TRBV7-8 with TRBJ2-5; 11 positions agree with TRBD2. J was trimmed by 0 bases and V by 1 base; bases with no gene match: 10. Germline V CDR1 and CDR2: SGHVS, FQNEAQ. CDR3 length equals 19 residues. CDR3 nucleotide sequence: TGTGCCAGCAGCTTAGTACCGGGACTAGCGGAAACGAACCAAGAGACCCAGTACTTC. This codes for CASSLVPGLAETNQETQYF.

The chain couples TRBV12-3 or TRBV12-4 to TRBJ1-1; no clear D. Trimming left V 5 bases short and J 0 bases short, with 13 bases between. The CDR3 length is 15 residues. The CDR3 reads CASSPLASLNTEAFF. CDR3 nucleotide sequence: TGTGCCAGCAGTCCTTTGGCCAGCTTGAACACTGAAGCTTTCTTT.

The chain employs TRBV10-3 and TRBJ2-3; D perhaps matches TRBD2 (5 bases). The germline V gene encodes CDR1 ENHRY and CDR2 SYGVKD. CDR3 length: 13 amino acids. Trimming shortened V by 6 bases and J by 4 bases, and 11 bases separated the two germline ends. CDR3 sequence: CAISRDGADTQYF. CDR3 nucleotide sequence: TGTGCCATCAGCCGGGATGGCGCAGATACGCAGTATTTT.